This T cell receptor beta chain was retrieved from a study of T cells in Graves' hyperthyroidism and ophthalmopathy (dated by TCRdb to the late 2010s). About the investigation overall: Peripheral blood samples were taken at the time of initial diagnosis, prior to any treatment. In more than 5 Graves' hyperthyroidism patients, the study also compared T-cell repertoires from thyroid tissue with T-cell repertoires from blood. The paper describes TCR Vbeta CDR3 sequencing of roughly 130 peripheral blood samples, made up of fewer than 50 ophthalmopathy patients, 70 to 75 hyperthyroidism patients and about 17 progressor patients. Prospective prediction of ophthalmopathy was tested in an independent validation cohort consisting of 18 hyperthyroidism patients and some 17 patients who later progressed to ophthalmopathy. Following sampling, methimazole starting at 30 mg daily was given to hyperthyroidism patients, and high-dose intravenous methylprednisolone was given to ophthalmopathy patients. The 95 to 100 discovery patients were randomly divided into training and test sets at a 7:3 ratio. A discovery cohort of about a hundred patients, 43 with Graves' ophthalmopathy and about 60 with stable Graves' hyperthyroidism, was used to find distinguishing TCR V-J signatures. Results the study describes overall, beyond this receptor: In validation, the model predicted progression to ophthalmopathy a median of around 6.5 months before onset, with roughly 70% sensitivity and 72.22% specificity. A model built on a 13 V-J signature distinguished ophthalmopathy from stable hyperthyroidism, reaching 85% to 90% sensitivity and around 81% specificity in cross-validation and 80%/75% in testing. Most expanded thyroid clonotypes (frequency above 0.001) were also found in blood, which suggests that blood repertoires may mirror thyroid immune responses. Sample size was not statistically predetermined, and investigators were not blinded to group allocation.

Comment on this clonotype: Its recognized antigen is unknown. No much larger clone exists at a distance of one base, and base qualities are not known.

Amplification of TCR beta CDR3 regions was carried out from RNA transcripts. The TCR CDR3 was subjected to a first round of RT-PCR using the HTBI primer set and the Qiagen OneStep RT-PCR kit. The libraries were constructed in a second round of multiplex PCR and then size-selected and purified. Paired-end sequencing of the libraries was performed with 100 bp reads on an Illumina HiSeq2000. In the authors' own workflow: SOAPnuke was used to process the raw data, with reads discarded if the reads contained adapters or uncalled bases, had a mean Phred below 15, or lacked an exact constant-primer or identifier match. High-quality paired reads were merged using COPE v1.2.5, and each unique nucleotide sequence was defined as a clonotype. MiTCR v1.1 was used to align clonotypes to the IMGT TRBV, TRBD and TRBJ reference segments. The analysis included only V-J combinations with a frequency above 0.0001, which together covered about 99% of the repertoires. The TCS score was defined as F50 (clonal expansion) divided by E x V (chaos), with BLOSUM62-based TCRdist calculated between CDR3 peptides within each V-J. Welch's t-statistics and random forest reduced around 510 V-J features to about 13, which were used in a naive Bayes classifier (R e1071). The Morisita-Horn index was used to measure how similar the thyroid and blood repertoires were. The public reads were reanalyzed by TCRdb: fastp trimming at Q25, MiXCR alignment, in-frame beta chains only. All rows with the same CDR3 protein become a single entry with the most common DNA and genes. In this record, the V and J calls reflect TCRdb's handling and not the investigators' own analysis. The sample contains roughly 700,000 distinct CDR3 sequences, approximately 36% of them found a single time. The leading ten clones occupy less than 40% of the sample.

Germline trimming amounts to 6 bases on V and 11 bases on J, with 11 as the count of junction bases outside the gene matches. From the cysteine through the phenylalanine, the CDR3 covers 15 amino acids. Solely the CDR3 DNA is kept, with 45 bases framed from the first base. CDR1 and CDR2, looked up from the germline V gene, are SGHTA and FQGNSA. Stable Graves' hyperthyroidism was defined as the absence of progression to ophthalmopathy over 18 months of follow-up. The hyperthyroidism patients were between 18 and 65 years old and newly diagnosed, with a disease duration of less than 2 months. Patients with uncontrolled infections, other autoimmune diseases, pregnancy or lactation were excluded. Diagnoses were established on the basis of clinical symptoms, serum thyroxine and TRAb, thyroid ultrasound, and orbital computed tomography. PBMCs were separated from under 12 ml of fresh peripheral blood using Ficoll-Paque density gradient centrifugation. Trizol reagent was used to extract total RNA, and RNA quality was then checked on an Agilent 2100 Bioanalyzer.

Here the chain combines TRBV7-2 and TRBJ2-3, with 13 bases matching TRBD2. Specimen: blood. This TCR was sampled from a woman in her thirties or forties with Graves' hyperthyroidism. Here is the DNA: TGTGCCAGCAGGACTAGCGGGGGGTTACACAATGAGCAGTATTTT. This sequence encodes CASRTSGGLHNEQYF.